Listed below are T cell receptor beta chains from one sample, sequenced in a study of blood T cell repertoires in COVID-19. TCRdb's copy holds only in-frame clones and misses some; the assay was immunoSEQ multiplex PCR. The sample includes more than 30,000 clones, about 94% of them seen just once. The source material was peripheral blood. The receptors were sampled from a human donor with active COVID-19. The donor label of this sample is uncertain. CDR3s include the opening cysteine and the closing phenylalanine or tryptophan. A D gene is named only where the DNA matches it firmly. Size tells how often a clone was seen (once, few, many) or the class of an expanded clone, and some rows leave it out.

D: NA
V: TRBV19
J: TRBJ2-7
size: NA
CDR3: CASSIGRYGEQYF
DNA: TGTGCCAGTAGTATAGGGCGGTACGGGGAGCAGTACTTC

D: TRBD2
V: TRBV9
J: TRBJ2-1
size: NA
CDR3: CASSATSGNHNEQFF
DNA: TGTGCCAGCAGCGCAACTAGCGGGAACCACAATGAGCAGTTCTTC

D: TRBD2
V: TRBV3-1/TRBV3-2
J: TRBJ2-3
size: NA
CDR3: CASKASGPTDTQYF
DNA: TGTGCCAGCAAGGCTAGCGGCCCCACAGATACGCAGTATTTT

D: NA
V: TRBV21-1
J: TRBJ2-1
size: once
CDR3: CASRTGIGAGGLNEQFF
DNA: TGTGCCAGCAGGACGGGAATTGGAGCGGGAGGGCTCAATGAGCAGTTCTTC

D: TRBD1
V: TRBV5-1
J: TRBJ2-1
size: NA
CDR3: CASLPGTGWDNEQFF
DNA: TGCGCCAGCCTCCCGGGGACAGGGTGGGACAATGAGCAGTTCTTC

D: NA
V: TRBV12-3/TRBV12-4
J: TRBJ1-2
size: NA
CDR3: CASSSITGPYTF
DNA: TGTGCCAGCAGTTCTATAACAGGGCCCTACACCTTC

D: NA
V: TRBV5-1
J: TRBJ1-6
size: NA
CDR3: CASSLAGGNRSPLHF
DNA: TGCGCCAGCAGCTTGGCCGGGGGGAATCGCTCACCCCTCCACTTT

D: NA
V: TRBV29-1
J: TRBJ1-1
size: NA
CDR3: CSVGDYGTEAFF
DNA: TGCAGCGTGGGGGACTATGGGACTGAAGCTTTCTTT

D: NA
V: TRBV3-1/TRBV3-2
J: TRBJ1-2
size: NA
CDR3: CASSQGVGGDYGYTF
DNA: TGTGCCAGCAGCCAAGGGGTAGGGGGTGACTATGGCTACACCTTC

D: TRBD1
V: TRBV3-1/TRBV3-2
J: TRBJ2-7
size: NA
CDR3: CASSQDGTGHSEQYF
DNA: TGTGCCAGCAGCCAAGATGGGACAGGGCATTCTGAGCAGTACTTC

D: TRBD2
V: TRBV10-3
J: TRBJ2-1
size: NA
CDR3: CAISERLGSGPDNEQFF
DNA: TGTGCCATCAGTGAGAGGCTGGGTAGCGGGCCCGACAATGAGCAGTTCTTC

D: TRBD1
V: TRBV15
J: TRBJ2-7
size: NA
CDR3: CATSISAGGSYEQYF
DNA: TGTGCCACCAGCATATCGGCAGGGGGCTCCTACGAGCAGTACTTC

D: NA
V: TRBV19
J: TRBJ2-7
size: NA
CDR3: CASSLSPSSYEQYF
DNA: TGTGCCAGTAGTTTGTCTCCGAGCTCCTACGAGCAGTACTTC

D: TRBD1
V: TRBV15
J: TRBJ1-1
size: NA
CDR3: CATSAKLQGFEAFF
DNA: TGTGCCACCAGCGCGAAACTACAGGGGTTTGAAGCTTTCTTT

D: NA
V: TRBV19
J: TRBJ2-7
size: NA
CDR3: CASRRAPSSYEQYF
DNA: TGTGCCAGTAGGAGGGCCCCTTCCTCCTACGAGCAGTACTTC

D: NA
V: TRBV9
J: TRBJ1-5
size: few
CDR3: CASSEEGGGNQPQHF
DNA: TGTGCCAGCAGCGAGGAGGGGGGGGGCAATCAGCCCCAGCATTTT

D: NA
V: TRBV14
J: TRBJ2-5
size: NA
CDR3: CASSQGTAETQYF
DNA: TGTGCCAGCAGCCAAGGGACTGCGGAGACCCAGTACTTC

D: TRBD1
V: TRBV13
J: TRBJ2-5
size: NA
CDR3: CASSFHGQAQETQYF
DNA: TGTGCCAGCAGCTTCCATGGACAGGCCCAAGAGACCCAGTACTTC

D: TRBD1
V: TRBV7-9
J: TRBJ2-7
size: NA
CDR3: CASRPPGQASEQYF
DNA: TGTGCCAGCAGGCCACCGGGACAGGCCTCCGAGCAGTACTTC

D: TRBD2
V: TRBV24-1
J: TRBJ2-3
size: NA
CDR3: CATSDNLAESTDTQYF
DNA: TGTGCCACCAGCGACAATCTAGCGGAAAGCACAGATACGCAGTATTTT

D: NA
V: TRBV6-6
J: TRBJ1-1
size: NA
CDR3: CASSYRPGNTEAFF
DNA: TGTGCCAGCAGTTATAGACCAGGAAACACTGAAGCTTTCTTT

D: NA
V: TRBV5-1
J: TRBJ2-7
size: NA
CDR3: CASSFRQGGLYEQYF
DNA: TGCGCCAGCAGCTTTAGGCAGGGGGGACTCTACGAGCAGTACTTC

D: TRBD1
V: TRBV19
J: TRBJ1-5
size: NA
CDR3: CASSISGGTNQPQHF
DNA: TGTGCCAGTAGTATTTCAGGGGGCACCAATCAGCCCCAGCATTTT

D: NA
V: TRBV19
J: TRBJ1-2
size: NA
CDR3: CASSIRGQGYGYTF
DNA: TGTGCCAGTAGTATCAGGGGTCAAGGCTATGGCTACACCTTC

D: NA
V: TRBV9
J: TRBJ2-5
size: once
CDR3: CASSGSFEGQRRQETQYF
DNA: TGTGCCAGCAGCGGTAGCTTTGAAGGTCAGCGTAGACAAGAGACCCAGTACTTC

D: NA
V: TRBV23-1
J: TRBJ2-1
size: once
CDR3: CASSRPVLERAAKNEQFF
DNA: TGCGCCAGCAGTCGACCCGTACTGGAGCGGGCGGCGAAGAATGAGCAGTTCTTC

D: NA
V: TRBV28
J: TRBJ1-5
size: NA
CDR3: CASILGGSNQPQHF
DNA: TGTGCCAGCATCCTGGGGGGGTCTAATCAGCCCCAGCATTTT

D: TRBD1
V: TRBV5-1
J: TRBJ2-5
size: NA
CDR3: CASSRDRAEETQYF
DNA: TGCGCCAGCAGCAGGGACAGGGCCGAAGAGACCCAGTACTTC

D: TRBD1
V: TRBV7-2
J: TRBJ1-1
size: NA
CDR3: CASSLWTGLNTEAFF
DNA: TGTGCCAGCAGCCTTTGGACAGGGCTGAACACTGAAGCTTTCTTT

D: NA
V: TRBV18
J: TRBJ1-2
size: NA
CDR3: CASSGLGNYGYTF
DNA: TGTGCCAGCTCAGGACTCGGGAACTATGGCTACACCTTC

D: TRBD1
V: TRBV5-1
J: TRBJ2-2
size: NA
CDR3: CASSVDRGDVPTGELFF
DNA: TGCGCCAGCAGCGTCGACAGGGGCGACGTTCCAACCGGGGAGCTGTTTTTT

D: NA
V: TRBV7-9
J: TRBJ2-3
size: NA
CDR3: CASSTPGGLWYF
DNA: TGTGCCAGCAGCACTCCCGGGGGGCTGTGGTATTTT

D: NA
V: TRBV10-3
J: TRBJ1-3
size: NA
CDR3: CAITSGVSGNTIYF
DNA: TGTGCCATCACCTCGGGGGTTTCTGGAAACACCATATATTTT

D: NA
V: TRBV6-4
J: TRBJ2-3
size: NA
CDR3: CASSYRGGVAADTQYF
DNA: TGTGCCAGCAGCTACAGGGGGGGTGTCGCGGCAGATACGCAGTATTTT

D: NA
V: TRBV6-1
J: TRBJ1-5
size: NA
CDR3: CASSDWENQPQHF
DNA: TGTGCCAGCAGTGATTGGGAGAATCAGCCCCAGCATTTT

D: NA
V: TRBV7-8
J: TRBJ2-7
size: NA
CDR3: CASSLAGDLGNYEQYF
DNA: TGTGCCAGCAGCTTAGCGGGGGACTTGGGCAACTACGAGCAGTACTTC

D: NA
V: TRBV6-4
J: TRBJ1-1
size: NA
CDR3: CASREREMNTEAFF
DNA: TGTGCCAGCAGAGAGAGGGAGATGAACACTGAAGCTTTCTTT

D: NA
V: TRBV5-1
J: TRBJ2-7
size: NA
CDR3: CASSLETVSSYEQYF
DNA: TGCGCCAGCAGCTTGGAGACAGTAAGCTCCTACGAGCAGTACTTC